Below are 30 T cell receptor beta chains sequenced from a single sample in a study of T cell responses to AZD1222 COVID-19 vaccine. Profiled with immunoSEQ multiplex PCR; TCRdb holds only in-frame clones, not every one. The sample shows tens of thousands of clones, 91% of them seen only once. Material: peripheral blood, obtained on day 0 of MenACWY control vaccination. The receptor set was obtained from an adult in good health.

The CDR3 protein is CASSTDGTSTDTQYF. The CDR3 DNA is TGTGCCAGTAGTACGGACGGCACTAGCACAGATACGCAGTATTTT. The chain couples TRBV19 to TRBJ2-3; D uncertain. V was clipped by 4 bases and J by 0 bases, with 11 bases between them. Germline lookup yields CDR1 LNHDA and CDR2 SQIVND (reference sequence). The CDR3 is 15 residues long.

The rearrangement joins TRBV7-9 to TRBJ1-2, with D unclear. The length of the CDR3 is 13 residues. CDR1 and CDR2 from the germline V gene are SEHNR and FQNEAQ (reference sequence). The V and J ends lost 1 base and 2 bases respectively, with 5 bases between them. The CDR3 protein is CASSLVPNYGYTF. DNA for the CDR3: TGTGCCAGCAGCTTAGTCCCCAACTATGGCTACACCTTC.

The chain has TRBV2 and TRBJ2-1; 9 bases are shared with TRBD2. J was trimmed by 2 bases and V by 7 bases; bases with no gene match: 6. The CDR3 runs to 15 residues. CDR1 is SNHLY and CDR2 is FYNNEI in the germline V gene. CDR3 residues: CASTDRLAAYNEQFF. In DNA form, the CDR3 reads TGTGCCAGCACTGACAGACTAGCGGCCTACAATGAGCAGTTCTTC.

The chain carries TRBV19 and TRBJ1-5, with D perhaps TRBD1 (5 bases). The CDR3 has 19 residues. V lost 8 bases, J lost 0 bases, and 26 bases lay in between. CDR1 LNHDA and CDR2 SQIVND come from the germline V gene (reference sequence). In nucleotides, the CDR3 is TGTGCCAGTTCGGTGGGAGACAGCGGATCGGGGGGTAGCAATCAGCCCCAGCATTTT. This sequence encodes CASSVGDSGSGGSNQPQHF.

The chain recombines TRBV25-1 with TRBJ1-1; no firm D call. V was clipped by 1 base and J by 2 bases, with 11 bases between them. CDR1 is MGHDK and CDR2 is SYGVNS in the germline V gene. CDR3 length equals 15 residues. The CDR3 loop reads CASSESHNINTEAFF. CDR3 nucleotides: TGTGCCAGCAGTGAATCACACAACATTAACACTGAAGCTTTCTTT. The full variable domain, in which reference TRBV25-1 and TRBJ1-1 provide the parts outside the CDR3, is EADIYQTPRYLVIGTGKKITLECSQTMGHDKMYWYQQDPGMELHLIHYSYGVNSTEKGDLSSESTVSRIRTEHFPLTLESARPSHTSQYLCASSESHNINTEAFFGQGTRLTVV.

The rearrangement links TRBV27 to TRBJ2-3; possibly TRBD1 for D (6 bases). Per germline, CDR1 MNHEY and CDR2 SMNVEV (reference sequence). CDR3 length equals 13 residues. The V gene lost 11 bases and the J gene lost 2 bases, with 14 bases spanning the gap. CDR3 in amino acids: CACQGWDTDTQYF. CDR3 nucleotide sequence: TGTGCCTGCCAGGGGTGGGACACAGATACGCAGTATTTT.

The chain has TRBV7-3 and TRBJ2-2; 12 positions agree with TRBD1. V lost 0 bases, J lost 5 bases, and 10 bases stayed unmatched. Germline CDR1 SGHTA, CDR2 FQGTGA. The CDR3 spans 19 residues. The CDR3 region is CASSLTVAPGQGATGELFF. CDR3 nucleotides: TGTGCCAGCAGCTTAACGGTCGCGCCGGGACAGGGGGCTACCGGGGAGCTGTTTTTT.

V is TRBV14 and J is TRBJ2-5; D not certain. The CDR3 spans 13 residues. CDR1 is SGHDN, CDR2 FVKESK, per germline. V was trimmed by 5 bases and J by 2 bases, leaving 9 bases between them. The CDR3 sequence is CASSSTWQETQYF. The DNA for the CDR3 is TGTGCCAGCAGCTCGACCTGGCAAGAGACCCAGTACTTC.

The rearrangement joins TRBV10-2 to TRBJ1-2; 8 bases fit TRBD1. The V gene end was trimmed by 4 bases and the J gene end by 1 base; junction bases not matched to a gene: 8. Germline V gene data show CDR1 as WSHSY and CDR2 as SAAADI. The CDR3 sequence is 16 residues long. The CDR3 is CASSGGQGLLNYGYTF. The DNA for the CDR3 is TGCGCCAGCAGTGGTGGACAGGGCCTACTTAACTATGGCTACACCTTC.

Only a few counts were recorded for this clone. In DNA form, the CDR3 reads TGTGCCAGCACCCTAGCTGGAAACACCATATATTTT. Amino acids: CASTLAGNTIYF. This chain connects TRBV28 to TRBJ1-3; D is unresolved. V lost 7 bases, J lost 2 bases, and 6 bases lay in between. Per the germline V gene, CDR1 is MDHEN and CDR2 is SYDVKM. This CDR3 comprises 12 residues.

V gene TRBV7-9 combines with J gene TRBJ2-2, with 13 nucleotides matching TRBD2. The length of the CDR3 is 16 residues. The V gene's germline CDR1 is SEHNR and CDR2 FQNEAQ (reference sequence). V dropped 2 bases and J dropped 6; count of bases not matched to a gene: 3. The CDR3 reads CASSLRLAGGPGELFF. CDR3 nucleotides: TGTGCCAGCAGCTTAAGACTAGCGGGGGGTCCCGGGGAGCTGTTTTTT.

The chain combines TRBV6-5 with TRBJ2-7, with no clear D. In germline, CDR1 is MNHEY, CDR2 SVGAGI. The CDR3 has 13 residues. The germline V and J ends were trimmed by 7 bases and 3 bases, with 13 bases remaining between them. The CDR3 DNA sequence: TGTGCCAGCACGAAAGCTCTAGACTACGAGCAGTACTTC. It specifies CASTKALDYEQYF.

The chain links TRBV23-1 to TRBJ1-6; D unclear. TRBV23-1 is annotated as an ORF whose role is uncertain. This CDR3 spans 14 amino acids. The V end was cut by 2 bases, the J end by 2 bases, with 4 bases between. The CDR3 DNA is TGCGCCAGCAGTCAAATAACCTATAATTCACCCCTCCACTTT. This gives the protein CASSQITYNSPLHF.

The V and J genes are TRBV19 and TRBJ1-5; D is unresolved. Germline CDR1 and CDR2: LNHDA and SQIVND (reference sequence). V was pared by 6 bases and J by 8 bases, with 11 bases between. CDR3 length equals 12 residues. The CDR3 sequence: CASSPTQEPQHF. CDR3 nucleotides: TGTGCCAGTAGCCCCACCCAGGAGCCCCAGCATTTT.

The genes are TRBV10-1 and TRBJ2-7; D is possibly TRBD2 (5 bases). From germline, CDR1 is WNHNN and CDR2 SYGVQD (reference sequence). With 4 bases removed from V and 6 bases from J, the gap between germline ends came to 13 bases. CDR3 length: 13 amino acids. The CDR3 region has the DNA TGCGCCAGCAGTGTCGGGATAGGATCCGAGCAGTACTTC. Translating gives CASSVGIGSEQYF.

This rearrangement joins TRBV7-9 to TRBJ1-5; no firm D call. The CDR3 extends over 12 amino acids. Trimming took 5 bases from V and 4 from J, leaving 6 bases between them. The germline CDR1 and CDR2 sequences are SEHNR and FQNEAQ (reference sequence). In DNA form, the CDR3 reads TGTGCCAGCAGCCAAAGAAATCAGCCCCAGCATTTT. It is translated as CASSQRNQPQHF. The full variable domain, completed using reference TRBV7-9 and TRBJ1-5, is DTGVSQNPRHKITKRGQNVTFRCDPISEHNRLYWYRQTLGQGPEFLTYFQNEAQLEKSRLLSDRFSAERPKGSFSTLEIQRTEQGDSAMYLCASSQRNQPQHFGDGTRLSIL.

The chain carries TRBV15 and TRBJ2-3; D remains ambiguous. The CDR3 has 15 residues. V lost 0 bases and J lost 1, with 8 bases in between. CDR1 is LNHNV and CDR2 is YYDKDF in the germline V gene (reference sequence). The CDR3 region has the DNA TGTGCCACCAGCAGAGACCCTACGGGCACAGATACGCAGTATTTT. It encodes CATSRDPTGTDTQYF.

The CDR3 DNA sequence: TGTGCCAGCTCACCACTCTCCAACGCTGAAGCTTTCTTT. Translated, it gives CASSPLSNAEAFF. The chain uses TRBV18 and TRBJ1-1; no firm D call. From germline, CDR1 is KGHSH and CDR2 LQKENI. V gave up 1 base and J gave up 6 bases, with 9 bases separating them. The length of the CDR3 is 13 residues.

The genes are TRBV11-2 and TRBJ2-1; TRBD2 aligns across 8 bases. The V gene end was trimmed by 5 bases and the J gene end by 0 bases; junction bases not matched to a gene: 6. The CDR3 totals 16 residues. Germline CDR1 and CDR2: SGHAT and FQNNGV. The CDR3 region is CASSGWTSSSYNEQFF. CDR3 in DNA: TGTGCCAGCAGCGGTTGGACTAGCAGCTCCTACAATGAGCAGTTCTTC.

The V call is TRBV28, the J call TRBJ1-2; 10 bases align to TRBD1. V was pared by 7 bases and J by 4 bases, with 6 bases of the junction left unmatched. Germline V gene sequence: CDR1 MDHEN, CDR2 SYDVKM. The CDR3 runs to 14 residues. This CDR3 is CASTKGDRGYGYTF. The CDR3 DNA reads TGTGCCAGCACCAAAGGGGACAGGGGCTATGGCTACACCTTC.

CDR3 nucleotide sequence: TGTGCCAGCAGCTTAGGCGACGGAGCTCAGAACTATGGCTACACCTTC. It specifies CASSLGDGAQNYGYTF. This chain links TRBV13 with TRBJ1-2, with unresolved D. V was trimmed by 0 bases and J by 2 bases, leaving 13 bases between them. CDR3 length equals 16 residues. Germline loops: CDR1 PRHDT, CDR2 FYEKMQ (reference sequence).

The chain links TRBV5-4 to TRBJ1-2; the match to TRBD1 covers 10 bases. The germline V gene has CDR1 SGHNT and CDR2 YYREEE (reference sequence). Trimming cost V 4 bases and J 7 bases; bases outside gene matches: 10. CDR3 length: 15 residues. The CDR3 coding sequence is TGTGCCAGCAGCCCAGCTAGGACAGGGGGGGCTGGCTACACCTTC. Protein sequence: CASSPARTGGAGYTF.

This clone was counted a single time. The V and J genes are TRBV28 and TRBJ2-1; 9 bases map to TRBD2. This CDR3 is 18 amino acids long. Germline CDR1 is MDHEN and CDR2 is SYDVKM. V gave up 2 bases and J gave up 7 bases; unmatched junction bases: 15. CDR3 residues: CASSLGGLAIGGLNEQFF. CDR3 DNA: TGTGCCAGCAGTTTAGGTGGACTAGCGATCGGTGGGTTAAATGAGCAGTTCTTC.

The V gene is TRBV2, the J gene TRBJ2-5; D is uncertain. CDR3 length equals 13 residues. Deletions cut 8 bases from V and 0 bases from J, with 10 bases between. Germline assignment: CDR1 SNHLY and CDR2 FYNNEI. This chain's CDR3 is CASLQENQETQYF. The CDR3 DNA sequence: TGTGCCAGCCTGCAGGAGAACCAAGAGACCCAGTACTTC.

This clone appeared a single time. The chain has TRBV6-5 and TRBJ1-4; D unresolved. The V and J ends lost 2 bases and 0 bases respectively, with 4 bases between them. This CDR3 contains 14 residues. In germline, CDR1 is MNHEY, CDR2 SVGAGI. DNA for the CDR3: TGTGCCAGCAGTTACCGAGCAACTAATGAAAAACTGTTTTTT. Translating gives CASSYRATNEKLFF.

This clone is a singleton in its sample. The rearrangement joins TRBV7-8 to TRBJ1-2; no reliable D call. The V end lost 1 base, the J end lost 5 bases, and 11 bases lay between the germline ends. Germline CDR1 is SGHVS and CDR2 is FQNEAQ. This CDR3 comprises 14 residues. The CDR3 nucleotides read TGTGCCAGCAGCTTAGTTCACGGGGTATATGGCTACACCTTC. Its protein is CASSLVHGVYGYTF.

V is TRBV28 and J is TRBJ2-6; 7 bases align to TRBD2. Looked up from germline, CDR1 is MDHEN and CDR2 is SYDVKM. V shed 5 bases, J shed 2 bases, and the junction held 3 bases outside the gene matches. This CDR3 comprises 15 residues. The CDR3 region has the DNA TGTGCCAGCAGTGCCGGGGGGACTGGGGCCAACGTCCTGACTTTC. It translates to CASSAGGTGANVLTF.

The chain couples TRBV6-1 to TRBJ1-5; possibly TRBD1 for D (5 bases). The CDR3 runs 14 residues. Germline V CDR1 and CDR2: MNHNS, SASEGT. V was clipped by 6 bases and J by 5 bases, with 14 bases between them. The CDR3 DNA follows: TGTGCCAGCAGCTCTACAGGAGGGGATCAGCCCCAGCATTTT. Translated: CASSSTGGDQPQHF.

This chain uses TRBV19 with TRBJ1-2; D possibly corresponds to TRBD1 (6 bases). The CDR3 is 15 residues long. Germline lookup yields CDR1 LNHDA and CDR2 SQIVND (reference sequence). V gave up 5 bases and J gave up 4 bases, with 17 bases separating them. In DNA form, the CDR3 reads TGTGCCAGTAGTCTCACCCAGGGGACCCTCTATGGCTACACCTTC. This encodes CASSLTQGTLYGYTF.

The V call is TRBV24-1, the J call TRBJ1-3, with 7 bases matching TRBD1. After removal of 6 bases from V and 1 base from J, the junction contained 5 bases not matched to a gene. This CDR3 is built from 15 residues. CDR1 and CDR2 (germline): KGHDR, SFDVKD. In DNA form, the CDR3 reads TGTGCCACCAGTTCTACAGGGGTTTCTGGAAACACCATATATTTT. It yields the protein CATSSTGVSGNTIYF.